The T cell receptor (beta chain) under discussion was sequenced for a study of T-cell memory formation after mild COVID-19. General study findings and limits: Clones shrinking between day 15 and 85 showed a balanced CD4/CD8 split, and those that grew later tilted toward CD4+. The authors left the SARS-CoV-2 specificity of second-wave clones peaking on day 37 unconfirmed. There were some responding clones in pre-infection memory, which suggested that cross-reactive memory had joined.

5'RACE primed at constant segments yielded TCR alpha and TCR beta cDNA libraries bearing sample barcodes and UMIs. TCRdb recomputed calls from the 5' RACE reads with MiXCR, one row per CDR3 protein. The top ten hold about 24% of the sample, which has 40,000 to 55,000 distinct CDR3 sequences, 12% seen once. As for this clonotype: Its matching antigen is unknown.

The CDR3 length is 16 residues. In germline, CDR1 is MGHDK, CDR2 SYGVNS. V dropped 5 bases and J dropped 5 bases, with 20 bases sitting between them. This chain links TRBV25-1 with TRBJ2-3; a possible D gene is TRBD2 (7 bases). Sequences were obtained from PBMCs or a T cell subset sorted from them (not recorded which). The TCR sequence derives from a man younger than 35 who had mild COVID-19 (a few samples of this study predate the infection). Cell type and time point are not known. CDR3 protein: CASSSPIGGAVDTQYF. CDR3 in DNA: TGTGCCAGCAGTTCACCAATAGGGGGGGCTGTAGATACGCAGTATTTT.